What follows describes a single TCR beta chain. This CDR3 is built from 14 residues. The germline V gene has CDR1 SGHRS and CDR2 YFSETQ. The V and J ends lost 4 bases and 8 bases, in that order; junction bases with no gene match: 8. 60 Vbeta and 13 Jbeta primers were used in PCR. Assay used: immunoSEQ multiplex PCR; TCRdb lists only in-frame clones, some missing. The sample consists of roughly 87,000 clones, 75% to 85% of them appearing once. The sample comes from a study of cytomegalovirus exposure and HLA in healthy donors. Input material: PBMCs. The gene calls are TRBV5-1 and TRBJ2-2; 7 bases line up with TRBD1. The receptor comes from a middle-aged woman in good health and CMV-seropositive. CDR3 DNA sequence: TGCGCCAGCAGCCCGGACAGGCCTCGGGGGGAGCTGTTTTTT. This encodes CASSPDRPRGELFF. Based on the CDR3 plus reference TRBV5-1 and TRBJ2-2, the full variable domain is KAGVTQTPRYLIKTRGQQVTLSCSPISGHRSVSWYQQTPGQGLQFLFEYFSETQRNKGNFPGRFSGRQFSNSRSEMNVSTLELGDSALYLCASSPDRPRGELFFGEGSRLTVL.